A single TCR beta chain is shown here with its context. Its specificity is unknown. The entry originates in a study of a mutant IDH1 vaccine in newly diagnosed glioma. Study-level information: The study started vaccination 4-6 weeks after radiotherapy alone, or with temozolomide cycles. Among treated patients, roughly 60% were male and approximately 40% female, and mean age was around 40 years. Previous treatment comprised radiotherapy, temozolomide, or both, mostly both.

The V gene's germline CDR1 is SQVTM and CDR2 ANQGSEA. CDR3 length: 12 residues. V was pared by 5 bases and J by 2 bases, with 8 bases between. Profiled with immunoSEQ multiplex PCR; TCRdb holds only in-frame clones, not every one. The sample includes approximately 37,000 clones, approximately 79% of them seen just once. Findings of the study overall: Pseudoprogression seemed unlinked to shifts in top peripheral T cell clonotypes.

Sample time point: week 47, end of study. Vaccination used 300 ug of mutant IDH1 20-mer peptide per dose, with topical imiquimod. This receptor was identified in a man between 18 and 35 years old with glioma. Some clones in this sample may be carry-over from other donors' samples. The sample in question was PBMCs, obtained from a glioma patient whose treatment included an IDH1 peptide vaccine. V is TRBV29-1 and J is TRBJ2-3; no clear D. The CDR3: CSVSPDTDTQYF. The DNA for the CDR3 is TGCAGCGTTAGTCCGGACACAGATACGCAGTATTTT.